This entry concerns a single T cell receptor beta chain. The source of the sample is a study of blood T cell repertoires in COVID-19. About the research overall: Samples representing acute and convalescent COVID-19 were sourced from the United States, Italy and Spain.

There are 17 residues in the CDR3. Between the trimmed V and J ends, which lost 0 bases and 0 bases, there was a span of 14 bases. Germline values: CDR1 LGHNA, CDR2 YSLEER. The authors' processing: Quantification of nucleated cells was approximated via reference gene primer amplification. Measured with immunoSEQ multiplex PCR; TCRdb has only the in-frame clones, and not every one. That table is the source of V, J and clone size, and D and trimming were worked out from the DNA. Counted here are under 200,000 clones, around four fifths occurring once; the ten biggest clones make up approximately 6.2%. The chain couples TRBV4-3 to TRBJ1-1; D possibly corresponds to TRBD1 (6 bases). This sequence was found in a man in his 70s with active or convalescent COVID-19. Input material: peripheral blood. The CDR3 here is CASSQEKGVGMNTEAFF. The CDR3 nucleotides are TGCGCCAGCAGCCAAGAAAAGGGGGTGGGGATGAACACTGAAGCTTTCTTT.